This TCR beta chain came from a study of T cell repertoires in cytomegalovirus infection (dated by TCRdb to 2018 to 2020). As for the study more broadly: Donor HLA type was relevant to the analysis, because carriage of CMV infection together with the matching HLA type was indicated by public TCR beta signatures.

From a lookup of the germline V gene (reference sequence), CDR1 and CDR2 are MNHEY and SMNVEV. At the junction V is shortened by 6 bases and J by 6 bases, with 14 bases in between. The CDR3 spans 14 residues, from the cysteine through the phenylalanine. Here the CDR3 DNA is all that survives: 42 bases in frame from base 1. Instrument used: Illumina HiSeq 1500. In TCRdb, the public reads were trimmed at Q25 with fastp and aligned with MiXCR, with productive beta chains retained. Entries are consolidated by CDR3 protein sequence, retaining the most common genes and DNA. This sample lists 100,000 to 150,000 distinct CDR3 sequences; 20% to 30% were detected once. The ten biggest clones cover approximately 35% of the sample. This clonotype has just a few counts. The antigen it binds to is not known. Base qualities are not at hand, and no much larger clone is one base apart. What the study reported, not specific to this receptor: In both this cohort and an independent roughly 350-donor cohort, the cumulative frequency of public TCR beta family members distinguished carriers of CMV infection plus the relevant HLA type. In the ex vivo response, HLA-C-restricted CMV-specific TCR beta clonotypes were dominant, and in two of eight donors the single most frequent clonotype came from this HLA-C-restricted group.

Recombination connected TRBV27 to TRBJ2-2, with the D gene tentatively TRBD1 or TRBD2, based on 5 matching bases in each. This sequence originates from a human donor in good health (CMV status not recorded). Some clones in this sample may be carry-over from other donors' samples. Sequences were obtained from PBMCs, sequenced either directly or after in vitro stimulation (not recorded which). DNA sequence: TGTGCCAGCAGCCTAACCCAGGGAGCCGGGGAGCTGTTTTTT. Translated, this gives CASSLTQGAGELFF.